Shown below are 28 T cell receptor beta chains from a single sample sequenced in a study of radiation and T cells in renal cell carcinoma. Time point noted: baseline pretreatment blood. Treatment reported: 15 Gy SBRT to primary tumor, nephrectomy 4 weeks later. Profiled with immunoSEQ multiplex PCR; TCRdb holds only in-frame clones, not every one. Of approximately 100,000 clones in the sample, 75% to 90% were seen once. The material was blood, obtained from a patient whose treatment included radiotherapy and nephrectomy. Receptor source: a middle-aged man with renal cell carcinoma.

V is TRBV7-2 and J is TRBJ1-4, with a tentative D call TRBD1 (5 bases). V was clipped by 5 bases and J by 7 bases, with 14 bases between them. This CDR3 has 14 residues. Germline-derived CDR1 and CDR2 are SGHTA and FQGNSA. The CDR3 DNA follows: TGTGCCAGCAGCCCCCGTTCGGGGGGTGAAAAACTGTTTTTT. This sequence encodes CASSPRSGGEKLFF.

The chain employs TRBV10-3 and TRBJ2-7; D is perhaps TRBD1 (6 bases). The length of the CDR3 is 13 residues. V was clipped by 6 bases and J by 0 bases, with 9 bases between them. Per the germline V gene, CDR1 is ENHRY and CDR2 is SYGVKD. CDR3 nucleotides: TGTGCCATCAGGGACAGAACCTCCTACGAGCAGTACTTC. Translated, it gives CAIRDRTSYEQYF.

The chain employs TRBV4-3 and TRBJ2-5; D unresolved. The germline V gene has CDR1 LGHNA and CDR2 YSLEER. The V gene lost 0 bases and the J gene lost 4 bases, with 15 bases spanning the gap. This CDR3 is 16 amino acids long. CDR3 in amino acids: CASSQEKSLRPETQYF. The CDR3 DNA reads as TGCGCCAGCAGCCAAGAAAAGAGTCTTCGGCCAGAGACCCAGTACTTC.

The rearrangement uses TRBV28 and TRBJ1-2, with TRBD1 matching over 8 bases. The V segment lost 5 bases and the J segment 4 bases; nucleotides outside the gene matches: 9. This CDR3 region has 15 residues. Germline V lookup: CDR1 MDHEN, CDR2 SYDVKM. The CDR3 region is CASSLRTGWVYGYTF. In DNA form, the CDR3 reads TGTGCCAGCAGTCTCCGGACAGGGTGGGTCTATGGCTACACCTTC.

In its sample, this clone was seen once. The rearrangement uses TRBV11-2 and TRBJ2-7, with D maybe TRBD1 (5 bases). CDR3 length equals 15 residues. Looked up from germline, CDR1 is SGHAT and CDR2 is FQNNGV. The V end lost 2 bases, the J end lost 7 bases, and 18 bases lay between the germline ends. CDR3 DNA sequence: TGTGCCAGCAGCTTATGGGCTACAGGAAACAAGGAGCAGTACTTC. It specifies CASSLWATGNKEQYF. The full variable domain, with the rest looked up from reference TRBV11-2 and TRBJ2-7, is EAGVAQSPRYKIIEKRQSVAFWCNPISGHATLYWYQQILGQGPKLLIQFQNNGVVDDSQLPKDRFSAERLKGVDSTLKIQPAKLEDSAVYLCASSLWATGNKEQYFGPGTRLTVT.

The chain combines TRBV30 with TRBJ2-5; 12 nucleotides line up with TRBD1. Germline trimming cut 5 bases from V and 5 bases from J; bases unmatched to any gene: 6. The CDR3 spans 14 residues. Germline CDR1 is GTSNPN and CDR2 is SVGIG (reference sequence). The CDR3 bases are TGTGCCTGGTCTAGGGGGACAGGGGGCGAGACCCAGTACTTC. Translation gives CAWSRGTGGETQYF.

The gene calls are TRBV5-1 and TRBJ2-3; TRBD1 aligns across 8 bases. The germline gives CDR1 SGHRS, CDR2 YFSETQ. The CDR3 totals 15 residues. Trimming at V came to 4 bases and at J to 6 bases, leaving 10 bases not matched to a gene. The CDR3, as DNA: TGCGCCAGCAGCCTACAGGGGGGAGATGGGGATACGCAGTATTTT. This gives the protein CASSLQGGDGDTQYF.

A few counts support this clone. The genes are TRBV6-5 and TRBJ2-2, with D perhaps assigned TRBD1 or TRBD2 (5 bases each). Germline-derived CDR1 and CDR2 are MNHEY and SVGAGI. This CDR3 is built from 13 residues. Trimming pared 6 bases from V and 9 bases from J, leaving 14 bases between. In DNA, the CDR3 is TGTGCCAGCAGGGCCGGGGCGGCTAGGGAGCTGTTTTTT. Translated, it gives CASRAGAARELFF.

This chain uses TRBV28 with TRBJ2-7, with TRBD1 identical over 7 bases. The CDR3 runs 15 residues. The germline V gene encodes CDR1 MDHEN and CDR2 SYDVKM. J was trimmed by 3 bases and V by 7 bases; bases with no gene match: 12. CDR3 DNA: TGTGCCAGCACCCCTCCCGGGACAGCGAACTACGAGCAGTACTTC. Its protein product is CASTPPGTANYEQYF.

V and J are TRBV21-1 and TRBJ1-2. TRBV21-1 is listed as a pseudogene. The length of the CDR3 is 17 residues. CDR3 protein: CASSTSTRNPEKDGYTF. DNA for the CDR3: TGTGCCAGCAGCACATCAACCCGGAACCCAGAAAAGGATGGCTACACCTTC.

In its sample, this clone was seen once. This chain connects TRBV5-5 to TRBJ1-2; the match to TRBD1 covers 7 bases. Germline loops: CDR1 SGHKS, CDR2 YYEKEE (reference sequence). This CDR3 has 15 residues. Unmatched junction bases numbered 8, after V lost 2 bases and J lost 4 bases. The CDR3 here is CASSLSGPGGYGYTF. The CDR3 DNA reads TGTGCCAGCAGCTTATCTGGGCCAGGGGGCTATGGCTACACCTTC.

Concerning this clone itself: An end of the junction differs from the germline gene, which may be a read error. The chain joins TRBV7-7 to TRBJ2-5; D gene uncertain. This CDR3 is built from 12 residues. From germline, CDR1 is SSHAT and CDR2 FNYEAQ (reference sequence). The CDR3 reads CASSKPMETQYF. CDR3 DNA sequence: TGTGCTAGCAGCAAACCCATGGAGACCCAGTACTTC.

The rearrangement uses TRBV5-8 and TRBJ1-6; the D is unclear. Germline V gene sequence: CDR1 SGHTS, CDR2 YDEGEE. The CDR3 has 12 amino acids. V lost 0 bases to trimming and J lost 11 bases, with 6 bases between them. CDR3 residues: CASSLGQTPLHF. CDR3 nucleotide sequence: TGTGCCAGCAGCTTGGGTCAGACACCCCTCCACTTT. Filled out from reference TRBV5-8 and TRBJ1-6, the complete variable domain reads EAGVTQSPTHLIKTRGQQATLRCSPISGHTSVYWYQQALGLGLQFLLWYDEGEERNRGNFPPRFSGRQFPNYSSELNVNALELEDSALYLCASSLGQTPLHFGNGTRLTVT.

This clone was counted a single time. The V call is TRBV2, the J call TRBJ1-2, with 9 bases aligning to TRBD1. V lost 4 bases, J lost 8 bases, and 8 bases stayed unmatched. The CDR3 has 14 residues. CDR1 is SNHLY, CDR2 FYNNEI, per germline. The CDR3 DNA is TGTGCCAGCAGTGGAATAGGACAGGGGTTCGGCTACACCTTC. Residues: CASSGIGQGFGYTF.

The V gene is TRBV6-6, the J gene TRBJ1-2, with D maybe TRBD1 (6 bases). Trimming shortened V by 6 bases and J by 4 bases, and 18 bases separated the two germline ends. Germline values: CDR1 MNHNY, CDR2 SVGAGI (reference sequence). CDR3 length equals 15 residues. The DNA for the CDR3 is TGTGCCAGCAGCGAGGGACACCTAAGAACCTATGGCTACACCTTC. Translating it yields CASSEGHLRTYGYTF.

CDR3 in DNA: TGTGCCAGCAGCGGGGGACAGGGGCCCTATGGCTACACCTTC. It is translated as CASSGGQGPYGYTF. The chain links TRBV7-2 to TRBJ1-2, with TRBD1 matching over 10 bases. The length of the CDR3 is 14 residues. Germline V CDR1 and CDR2: SGHTA, FQGNSA. V dropped 5 bases and J dropped 4; count of bases not matched to a gene: 4.

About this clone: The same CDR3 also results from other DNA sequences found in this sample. Here the CDR3 reads CASSVGGGSTDTQYF. The CDR3 DNA sequence: TGTGCCAGCAGCGTAGGCGGGGGGAGCACAGATACGCAGTATTTT. The V and J genes are TRBV9 and TRBJ2-3; 8 nucleotides agree with TRBD2. V was pared by 0 bases and J by 0 bases, with 0 bases of the junction left unmatched. The CDR3 covers 15 residues. Germline V gene lookup returns CDR1 SGDLS and CDR2 YYNGEE.

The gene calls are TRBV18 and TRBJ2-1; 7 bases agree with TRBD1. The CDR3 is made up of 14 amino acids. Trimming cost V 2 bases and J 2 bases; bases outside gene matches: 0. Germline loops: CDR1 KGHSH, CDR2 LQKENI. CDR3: CASSPGTAYNEQFF. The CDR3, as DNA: TGTGCCAGCTCACCAGGGACAGCCTACAATGAGCAGTTCTTC.

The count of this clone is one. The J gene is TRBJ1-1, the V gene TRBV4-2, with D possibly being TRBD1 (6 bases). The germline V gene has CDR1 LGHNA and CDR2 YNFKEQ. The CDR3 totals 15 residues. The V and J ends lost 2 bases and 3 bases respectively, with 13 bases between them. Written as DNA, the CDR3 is TGTGCCAGCAGCCAACAGGGGCCGGGAGACACTGAAGCTTTCTTT. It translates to CASSQQGPGDTEAFF.

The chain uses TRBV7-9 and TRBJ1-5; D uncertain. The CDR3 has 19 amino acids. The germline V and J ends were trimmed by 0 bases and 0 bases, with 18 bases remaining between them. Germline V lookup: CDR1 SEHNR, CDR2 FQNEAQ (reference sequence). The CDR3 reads CASSLAVGSGKYSNQPQHF. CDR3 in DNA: TGTGCCAGCAGCTTAGCGGTGGGATCGGGAAAGTATAGCAATCAGCCCCAGCATTTT.

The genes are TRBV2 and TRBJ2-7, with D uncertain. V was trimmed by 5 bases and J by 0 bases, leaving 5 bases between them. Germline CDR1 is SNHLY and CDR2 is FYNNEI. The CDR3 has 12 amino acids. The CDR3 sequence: CASSQYSYEQYF. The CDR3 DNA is TGTGCCAGCAGTCAGTACTCCTACGAGCAGTACTTC.

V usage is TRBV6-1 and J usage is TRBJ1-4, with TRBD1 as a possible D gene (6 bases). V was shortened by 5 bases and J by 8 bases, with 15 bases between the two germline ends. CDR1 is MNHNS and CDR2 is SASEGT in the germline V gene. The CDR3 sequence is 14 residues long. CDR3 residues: CASSRGQGKEKLFF. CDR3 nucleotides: TGTGCCAGCAGTCGAGGCCAGGGGAAGGAAAAACTGTTTTTT.

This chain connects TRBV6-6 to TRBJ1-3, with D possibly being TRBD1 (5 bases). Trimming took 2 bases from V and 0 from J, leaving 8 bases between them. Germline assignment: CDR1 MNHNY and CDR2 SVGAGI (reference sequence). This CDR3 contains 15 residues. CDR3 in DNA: TGTGCCAGCAGTTACCAGGGCTCCTCTGGAAACACCATATATTTT. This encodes CASSYQGSSGNTIYF.

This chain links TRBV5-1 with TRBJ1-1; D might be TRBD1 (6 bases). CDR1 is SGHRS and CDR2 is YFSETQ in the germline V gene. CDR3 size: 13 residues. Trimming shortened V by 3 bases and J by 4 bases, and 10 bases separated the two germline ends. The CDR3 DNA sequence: TGCGCCAGCAGCTGGGAGGGGGGCACTGAAGCTTTCTTT. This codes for CASSWEGGTEAFF.

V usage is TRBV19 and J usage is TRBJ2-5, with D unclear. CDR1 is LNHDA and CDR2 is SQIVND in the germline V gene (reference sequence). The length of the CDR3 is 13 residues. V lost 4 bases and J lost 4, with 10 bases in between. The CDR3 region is CASSSGVGETQYF. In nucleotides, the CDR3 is TGTGCCAGTAGTAGTGGGGTGGGAGAGACCCAGTACTTC. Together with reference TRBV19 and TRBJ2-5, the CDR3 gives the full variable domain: DGGITQSPKYLFRKEGQNVTLSCEQNLNHDAMYWYRQDPGQGLRLIYYSQIVNDFQKGDIAEGYSVSREKKESFPLTVTSAQKNPTAFYLCASSSGVGETQYFGPGTRLLVL.

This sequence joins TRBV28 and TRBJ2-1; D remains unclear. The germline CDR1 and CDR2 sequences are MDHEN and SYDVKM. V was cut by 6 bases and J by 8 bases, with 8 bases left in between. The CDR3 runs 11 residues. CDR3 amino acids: CASSLPDEQFF. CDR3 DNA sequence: TGTGCCAGCAGCCTACCCGATGAGCAGTTCTTC. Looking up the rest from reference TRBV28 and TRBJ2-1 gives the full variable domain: DVKVTQSSRYLVKRTGEKVFLECVQDMDHENMFWYRQDPGLGLRLIYFSYDVKMKEKGDIPEGYSVSREKKERFSLILESASTNQTSMYLCASSLPDEQFFGPGTRLTVL.

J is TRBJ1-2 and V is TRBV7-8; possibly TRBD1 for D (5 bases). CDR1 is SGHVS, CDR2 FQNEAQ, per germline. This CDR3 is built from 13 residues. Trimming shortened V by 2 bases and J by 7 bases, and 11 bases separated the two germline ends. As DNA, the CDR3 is TGTGCCAGCAGCTTACAGGGTGAAACTGGCTACACCTTC. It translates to CASSLQGETGYTF.

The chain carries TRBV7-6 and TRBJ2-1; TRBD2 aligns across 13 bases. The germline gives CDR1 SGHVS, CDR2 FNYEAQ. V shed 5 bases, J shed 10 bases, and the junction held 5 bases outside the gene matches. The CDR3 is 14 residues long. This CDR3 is CASSGGLAGKEQFF. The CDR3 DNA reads TGTGCCAGCAGCGGGGGACTAGCGGGAAAAGAGCAGTTCTTC.